Below are 7 T cell receptor beta chains sequenced from a single sample in a study of blood T cell repertoires in COVID-19 (dated by TCRdb to 2020 to 2021). The library was made by the immunoSEQ multiplex PCR assay. TCRdb stores this immuneACCESS table with in-frame sequences only. Part of the clones is absent; in the studies checked, under half of the shortfall reflects unresolved V genes, and no reason is known for the rest. The table for this sample lists about 68,000 clones; roughly 88% of them were counted only once. 7% to 8.5% of the sample comes from the top ten. The sequenced sample consisted of peripheral blood. Receptors originate from a man aged 25 to 45 with acute or convalescent COVID-19.

The gene calls are TRBV7-4 and TRBJ2-7, with TRBD2 matching 14 bases. V shed 5 bases, J shed 0 bases, and the junction held 6 bases outside the gene matches. The CDR3 consists of 17 residues. CDR1 and CDR2 (germline): SGHVT, SQSDAQ. For the CDR3, the DNA is TGTGCCAGCAGCACGATTGGACTAGCGGGAGGCTCCTACGAGCAGTACTTC. Translating gives CASSTIGLAGGSYEQYF. The full variable domain, rest sourced from reference TRBV7-4 and TRBJ2-7, is GAGVSQSPRYKVAKRGRDVALRCDSISGHVTLYWYRQTLGQGSEVLTYSQSDAQRDKSGRPSGRFSAERPERSVSTLKIQRTEQGDSAVYLCASSTIGLAGGSYEQYFGPGTRLTVT.

V usage is TRBV28 and J usage is TRBJ2-6; 7 nucleotides agree with TRBD2. The CDR3 has 15 residues. Germline values: CDR1 MDHEN, CDR2 SYDVKM. Trimming took 4 bases from V and 4 from J; bases not matched to a gene: 4. CDR3 bases: TGTGCCAGCAGTTCTGGGGACTACGGGGCCAACGTCCTGACTTTC. This encodes CASSSGDYGANVLTF. The full variable domain, its missing parts supplied by reference TRBV28 and TRBJ2-6, is DVKVTQSSRYLVKRTGEKVFLECVQDMDHENMFWYRQDPGLGLRLIYFSYDVKMKEKGDIPEGYSVSREKKERFSLILESASTNQTSMYLCASSSGDYGANVLTFGAGSRLTVL.

The chain has TRBV28 and TRBJ1-4, with D perhaps matching TRBD1 (6 bases). The V end lost 5 bases, the J end lost 2 bases, and 12 bases lay between the germline ends. This CDR3 has 15 residues. Per germline, CDR1 MDHEN and CDR2 SYDVKM. DNA of the CDR3: TGTGCCAGCAGTAGACCAGGGGCGACTAATGAAAAACTGTTTTTT. Protein product: CASSRPGATNEKLFF. Based on the CDR3 plus reference TRBV28 and TRBJ1-4, the full variable domain is DVKVTQSSRYLVKRTGEKVFLECVQDMDHENMFWYRQDPGLGLRLIYFSYDVKMKEKGDIPEGYSVSREKKERFSLILESASTNQTSMYLCASSRPGATNEKLFFGSGTQLSVL.

This clone occurred a few times. The rearrangement joins TRBV5-1 to TRBJ2-2, with D tentatively TRBD2 (6 bases). Looked up from germline, CDR1 is SGHRS and CDR2 is YFSETQ. CDR3 size: 14 residues. V was cut by 0 bases and J by 6 bases, with 9 bases left in between. The CDR3 sequence is CASSLVASAGELFF. CDR3 DNA sequence: TGCGCCAGCAGCTTGGTGGCTAGCGCCGGGGAGCTGTTTTTT.

This chain joins TRBV7-2 and TRBJ2-3, with D possibly matching TRBD2 (6 bases). In germline, CDR1 is SGHTA, CDR2 FQGNSA. The CDR3 totals 14 residues. The V and J ends lost 3 bases and 5 bases respectively, with 12 bases between them. The CDR3 region has the DNA TGTGCCAGCAGCTTTGGGGGGAGTCGAGATACGCAGTATTTT. Its translation: CASSFGGSRDTQYF.

This rearrangement joins TRBV3-1 (or the pseudogene TRBV3-2) to TRBJ1-1, with a possible D match to TRBD1 (6 bases). Trimming pared 3 bases from V and 0 bases from J, leaving 8 bases between. The CDR3 has 14 amino acids. Germline values: CDR1 LGHDT, CDR2 YNNKEL (reference sequence). DNA of the CDR3: TGTGCCAGCAGCCATGGGACAATGAACACTGAAGCTTTCTTT. Translation gives CASSHGTMNTEAFF.

This chain links TRBV19 with TRBJ2-1; D is perhaps TRBD2 (6 bases). CDR1 is LNHDA and CDR2 is SQIVND in the germline V gene (reference sequence). CDR3 length: 13 amino acids. With 1 base removed from V and 10 bases from J, the gap between germline ends came to 11 bases. The CDR3 DNA sequence: TGTGCCAGTAGTATAGCGGGAGAAGGCGAGCAGTTCTTC. It specifies CASSIAGEGEQFF. Full variable domain (rest looked up from reference TRBV19 and TRBJ2-1): DGGITQSPKYLFRKEGQNVTLSCEQNLNHDAMYWYRQDPGQGLRLIYYSQIVNDFQKGDIAEGYSVSREKKESFPLTVTSAQKNPTAFYLCASSIAGEGEQFFGPGTRLTVL.